The 9 T cell receptor beta chains reported below all come from one sample, sequenced in a study of TIL therapy for anti-PD-1-resistant metastatic lung cancer. Time point of the sample: pre-treatment sample, taken before nivolumab and TIL therapy. Sequencing used immunoSEQ v3. Clones were sequenced by immunoSEQ multiplex PCR, and TCRdb holds only the in-frame ones, with some missing. The sample contains around 19,000 clones, about 80% of which appear only once. The material was blood, obtained at baseline. The receptors stem from a person aged 25 to 80 with non-small cell lung cancer.

The sample holds a few counts of this clone. CDR3 residues: CASSPDMAYGYTF. DNA of the CDR3: TGTGCCAGCAGTCCCGACATGGCCTATGGCTACACCTTC. The rearrangement links TRBV7-9 to TRBJ1-2, with D hard to call. The ends were cut back, 6 bases at V and 4 bases at J, with 12 bases in the middle. Germline V gene data show CDR1 as SEHNR and CDR2 as FQNEAQ (reference sequence). The CDR3 consists of 13 residues. Together with reference TRBV7-9 and TRBJ1-2, the CDR3 gives the full variable domain: DTGVSQNPRHKITKRGQNVTFRCDPISEHNRLYWYRQTLGQGPEFLTYFQNEAQLEKSRLLSDRFSAERPKGSFSTLEIQRTEQGDSAMYLCASSPDMAYGYTFGSGTRLTVV.

The chain combines TRBV21-1 with TRBJ1-5; the D call of TRBD1 is as the table states it, not checked on the DNA. TRBV21-1 is a pseudogene segment. The CDR3 loop spans 17 amino acids. The CDR3 nucleotides read TGTGCCAGCAGCAAAGGCCCGATGGACAGGGGGGATCAGCCCCAGCATTTT. It translates to CASSKGPMDRGDQPQHF.

CDR3 DNA sequence: TGCAGCGTTGAAGTAGGTCTTAACACCGGGGAGCTGTTTTTT. This sequence encodes CSVEVGLNTGELFF. The chain employs TRBV29-1 and TRBJ2-2, with D hard to call. This CDR3 spans 14 amino acids. Trimming left V 1 base short and J 2 bases short, with 8 bases between. Germline V gene sequence: CDR1 SQVTM, CDR2 ANQGSEA.

The chain carries TRBV27 and TRBJ2-7; D remains unclear. The CDR3 runs 11 residues. V lost 4 bases and J 4 bases, leaving 5 bases between the germline ends. The germline V gene encodes CDR1 MNHEY and CDR2 SMNVEV (reference sequence). CDR3 loop: CASSSVYEQYF. CDR3 coding DNA: TGTGCCAGCAGTTCCGTATACGAGCAGTACTTC.

This clone was seen only a few times. V gene TRBV6-6 combines with J gene TRBJ2-7; 8 bases fit TRBD1. Germline V gives CDR1 MNHNY, CDR2 SVGAGI (reference sequence). V was clipped by 8 bases and J by 2 bases; unmatched bases: 8. The CDR3 extends over 14 amino acids. The DNA of the CDR3 is TGTGCCAGCGGGCCCGGGACAGGCGCCTACGAGCAGTACTTC. Amino acids: CASGPGTGAYEQYF.

This clone was seen more than once but under ten times. This sequence joins TRBV5-5 and TRBJ2-3; 10 positions match TRBD2. CDR1 is SGHKS, CDR2 YYEKEE, per germline (reference sequence). The CDR3 runs to 17 residues. Trimming removed 0 bases from V and 4 bases from J; junction bases left unmatched: 8. The CDR3 reads CASSLGPAGGTADTQYF. Written as DNA, the CDR3 is TGTGCCAGCAGCTTGGGTCCAGCGGGGGGGACAGCAGATACGCAGTATTTT.

This sequence joins TRBV5-6 and TRBJ1-1; the D is unclear. CDR1 and CDR2 from the germline V gene are SGHDT and YYEEEE. The length of the CDR3 is 13 residues. Trimming cost V 8 bases and J 2 bases, with 13 bases left between them. The CDR3 coding sequence is TGTGCCAGTGGGTCACAGCCTAACACTGAAGCTTTCTTT. Translated, it gives CASGSQPNTEAFF.

The chain couples TRBV27 to TRBJ2-3, with 7 bases identical to TRBD2. The CDR3 sequence is 16 residues long. The V segment lost 7 bases and the J segment 4 bases; nucleotides outside the gene matches: 14. CDR1 MNHEY and CDR2 SMNVEV come from the germline V gene (reference sequence). CDR3 DNA sequence: TGTGCCAGCACCTGGCGGGAGCCCTCCCGGGCAGATACGCAGTATTTT. Translating it yields CASTWREPSRADTQYF.

To note about this clone: In the same sample, other DNA sequences code for this CDR3. The J gene is TRBJ2-3, the V gene TRBV19; 7 nucleotides line up with TRBD2. Germline V gene lookup returns CDR1 LNHDA and CDR2 SQIVND (reference sequence). CDR3 length: 14 amino acids. V shed 7 bases, J shed 1 base, and the junction held 5 bases outside the gene matches. CDR3 amino acids: CASKVTSGTDTQYF. The CDR3 DNA sequence: TGTGCCAGTAAGGTCACTAGCGGCACAGATACGCAGTATTTT. Using reference TRBV19 and TRBJ2-3 for the parts outside the CDR3, the full variable domain is DGGITQSPKYLFRKEGQNVTLSCEQNLNHDAMYWYRQDPGQGLRLIYYSQIVNDFQKGDIAEGYSVSREKKESFPLTVTSAQKNPTAFYLCASKVTSGTDTQYFGPGTRLTVL.